Following are 27 T cell receptor beta chains from one sample sequenced in a study of blood T cell repertoires in COVID-19. The protocol was immunoSEQ multiplex PCR, while the TCRdb copy is restricted to in-frame clones and leaves out a portion. The data hold hundreds of thousands of clones, with about nine tenths observed a single time. The sequenced sample consisted of peripheral blood. All receptors derive from a man between 40 and 49 years old with acute or convalescent COVID-19.

V gene TRBV2 combines with J gene TRBJ2-5, with TRBD1 identical over 10 bases. CDR3 size: 16 residues. Germline V gene data show CDR1 as SNHLY and CDR2 as FYNNEI. V gave up 4 bases and J gave up 0 bases; unmatched junction bases: 5. Here the CDR3 DNA reads TGTGCCAGCAGTGTAGCGGACAGGGGGTACCAAGAGACCCAGTACTTC. It codes for CASSVADRGYQETQYF.

This clone was observed a single time. The genes are TRBV10-3 and TRBJ1-5, with TRBD1 matching 7 bases. The CDR3 length is 14 residues. Germline trimming cut 5 bases from V and 2 bases from J; bases unmatched to any gene: 3. Germline loops: CDR1 ENHRY, CDR2 SYGVKD. This CDR3 is CAISPGTGNQPQHF. As DNA, the CDR3 is TGTGCCATCAGTCCCGGGACAGGCAATCAGCCCCAGCATTTT.

This CDR3 is CAISVAQGGSYNEQFF. CDR3 DNA sequence: TGTGCCATCAGTGTCGCGCAGGGAGGATCCTACAATGAGCAGTTCTTC. V and J are TRBV10-3 and TRBJ2-1; TRBD2 is a possible D gene (6 bases). The CDR3 extends over 16 amino acids. The germline V and J ends were trimmed by 4 bases and 1 base, with 14 bases remaining between them. In germline, CDR1 is ENHRY, CDR2 SYGVKD.

This chain joins TRBV7-6 and TRBJ1-4, with D maybe TRBD1 (6 bases). CDR1 and CDR2 (germline): SGHVS, FNYEAQ. This CDR3 comprises 15 residues. The V and J ends lost 7 bases and 2 bases respectively, with 14 bases between them. The DNA for the CDR3 is TGTGCCAGCAATCTCAGGGGAATGACTAATGAAAAACTGTTTTTT. Its translation: CASNLRGMTNEKLFF.

Comment on this clone: Other nucleotide sequences in the sample specify the same CDR3. The chain combines TRBV27 with TRBJ2-7, with 9 bases identical to TRBD1. In germline, CDR1 is MNHEY, CDR2 SMNVEV (reference sequence). This CDR3 contains 12 residues. Trimming took 6 bases from V and 7 from J; bases not matched to a gene: 4. CDR3 sequence: CASSLTGGEQYF. CDR3 sequence (DNA): TGTGCCAGCAGCCTGACAGGGGGGGAGCAGTACTTC.

J is TRBJ1-1 and V is TRBV20-1; a weak D match, TRBD1 (6 bases). The CDR3 spans 13 residues. V lost 3 bases, J lost 6 bases, and 14 bases lay in between. Germline-derived CDR1 and CDR2 are DFQATT and SNEGSKA (reference sequence). CDR3 in DNA: TGCAGTGCTAGTCATGGGGGGGCCCCTGAAGCTTTCTTT. Its translation is CSASHGGAPEAFF.

The chain uses TRBV3-1 (or the pseudogene TRBV3-2) and TRBJ1-1, with no clear D. CDR3 length equals 14 residues. The V gene's germline CDR1 is LGHDT and CDR2 YNNKEL (reference sequence). V lost 1 base and J 1 base, leaving 7 bases between the germline ends. This CDR3 is CASSQVATNTEAFF. The CDR3 DNA sequence: TGTGCCAGCAGCCAAGTGGCAACGAACACTGAAGCTTTCTTT.

This chain uses TRBV20-1 with TRBJ2-1; 10 bases map to TRBD2. The V gene end was trimmed by 3 bases and the J gene end by 8 bases; junction bases not matched to a gene: 10. Germline V gene lookup returns CDR1 DFQATT and CDR2 SNEGSKA (reference sequence). The CDR3 runs to 15 residues. Here the CDR3 reads CSASLYSGRADEQFF. The CDR3 nucleotides are TGCAGTGCTAGTTTATACAGCGGGAGGGCAGATGAGCAGTTCTTC.

V is TRBV7-6 and J is TRBJ2-7, with 10 positions matching TRBD2. The CDR3 is 15 amino acids. CDR1 SGHVS and CDR2 FNYEAQ come from the germline V gene. V dropped 6 bases and J dropped 3; count of bases not matched to a gene: 8. CDR3 in DNA: TGTGCCAGCAGTTTGGGCGAGCGGGAGGGCTACGAGCAGTACTTC. Amino acid sequence: CASSLGEREGYEQYF.

This chain uses TRBV5-1 with TRBJ1-1; 9 nucleotides line up with TRBD1. The CDR3 covers 14 residues. Germline values: CDR1 SGHRS, CDR2 YFSETQ. With 6 bases clipped from V and 2 bases from J, the junction kept 5 bases outside the gene matches. The CDR3 is CASKGDRVNTEAFF. The CDR3 DNA follows: TGCGCCAGCAAAGGGGACAGGGTTAACACTGAAGCTTTCTTT. Using reference TRBV5-1 and TRBJ1-1 for the parts outside the CDR3, the full variable domain is KAGVTQTPRYLIKTRGQQVTLSCSPISGHRSVSWYQQTPGQGLQFLFEYFSETQRNKGNFPGRFSGRQFSNSRSEMNVSTLELGDSALYLCASKGDRVNTEAFFGQGTRLTVV.

The V and J genes are TRBV5-8 and TRBJ2-3, with TRBD1 as a possible D gene (6 bases). The CDR3 contains 15 residues. Trimming shortened V by 3 bases and J by 5 bases, and 16 bases separated the two germline ends. The germline CDR1 and CDR2 sequences are SGHTS and YDEGEE. The CDR3 here is CASSWGRGIRDTQYF. The CDR3 DNA reads TGTGCCAGCAGCTGGGGCAGGGGAATTCGAGATACGCAGTATTTT.

The chain has TRBV5-1 and TRBJ2-7, with TRBD2 matching 9 bases. Germline CDR1 is SGHRS and CDR2 is YFSETQ. The CDR3 consists of 14 residues. V was pared by 4 bases and J by 4 bases, with 6 bases of the junction left unmatched. Here the CDR3 DNA reads TGCGCCAGCAGCCCTGTAGCGGGAGAGTACGAGCAGTACTTC. Amino acid sequence: CASSPVAGEYEQYF.

Points on this clone: Mismatch with germline at one junction end may stem from a read error. This chain connects TRBV11-3 to TRBJ2-7; 7 bases agree with TRBD2. The CDR3 spans 15 residues. The V gene's germline CDR1 is SGHNT and CDR2 YENEEA. The CDR3 DNA is TGTGCCAGCAGCCTAGAGTCTAGCGGAAACTACGAGCAGTACTTC. Its translation: CASSLESSGNYEQYF. Complete variable domain (other parts from reference TRBV11-3 and TRBJ2-7): EAGVVQSPRYKIIEKKQPVAFWCNPISGHNTLYWYLQNLGQGPELLIRYENEEAVDDSQLPKDRFSAERLKGVDSTLKIQPAELGDSAVYLCASSLESSGNYEQYFGPGTRLTVT.

The rearrangement uses TRBV24-1 and TRBJ1-2; D is undetermined. Germline CDR1 and CDR2: KGHDR and SFDVKD. The CDR3 runs to 13 residues. V lost 4 bases to trimming and J lost 2 bases, with 7 bases between them. The chain's CDR3 is CATSESRNYGYTF. The CDR3 nucleotides are TGTGCCACCAGTGAATCGAGGAACTATGGCTACACCTTC.

The J gene is TRBJ1-2, the V gene TRBV5-3; TRBD1 matches 7 bases. TRBV5-3 is filed as an ORF, its function uncertain. The length of the CDR3 is 12 residues. The V segment lost 4 bases and the J segment 5 bases; nucleotides outside the gene matches: 2. The CDR3 is CARSGGQYGYTF. The DNA of the CDR3 is TGTGCCAGAAGCGGGGGACAGTATGGCTACACCTTC.

V usage is TRBV6-5 and J usage is TRBJ2-6, with a possible D match to TRBD1 (5 bases). Trimming removed 2 bases at V and 0 bases at J, with 5 bases between. This CDR3 has 15 amino acids. The germline V gene has CDR1 MNHEY and CDR2 SVGAGI. For the CDR3, the DNA is TGTGCCAGCAGTTACAGGGGCTCTGGGGCCAACGTCCTGACTTTC. This encodes CASSYRGSGANVLTF.

The chain has TRBV4-1 and TRBJ2-3; D perhaps matches TRBD2 (6 bases). The CDR3 has 18 residues. Germline V lookup: CDR1 MGHRA, CDR2 YSYEKL. V was cut by 1 base and J by 2 bases, with 19 bases left in between. The CDR3 region is CASSQVHRGLVNTDTQYF. The CDR3 region has the DNA TGCGCCAGCAGCCAAGTCCACCGGGGGTTGGTGAACACAGATACGCAGTATTTT.

V usage is TRBV7-2 and J usage is TRBJ2-7, with 8 bases fitting TRBD1. This CDR3 is 14 amino acids long. Losses at the gene ends were 4 bases for V and 2 bases for J; bases not matched to a gene: 4. Germline V gives CDR1 SGHTA, CDR2 FQGNSA. CDR3 DNA: TGTGCCAGCAGCTCCCAGGGGGCGGCCTACGAGCAGTACTTC. Its translation: CASSSQGAAYEQYF.

This chain links TRBV4-1 with TRBJ2-1, with 9 bases identical to TRBD2. CDR1 is MGHRA and CDR2 is YSYEKL in the germline V gene. The CDR3 covers 16 residues. Trimming cost V 3 bases and J 8 bases; bases outside gene matches: 11. As DNA, the CDR3 is TGCGCCAGCAGCCAGGGTCCGGGACTAGCTGAGGATGAGCAGTTCTTC. It codes for CASSQGPGLAEDEQFF.

V gene TRBV5-1 combines with J gene TRBJ2-2; a weak D match, TRBD1 (6 bases). CDR1 is SGHRS, CDR2 YFSETQ, per germline. V lost 5 bases and J 7 bases, leaving 15 bases between the germline ends. The CDR3 runs 14 residues. CDR3: CASSIRGSVGELFF. The CDR3 nucleotides are TGCGCCAGCAGTATCAGGGGCTCTGTCGGGGAGCTGTTTTTT.

The CDR3, as DNA: TGCGCCAGCAGCCAAGAAGTGGGCCCAGGCTACGAGCAGTACTTC. Translated: CASSQEVGPGYEQYF. The gene calls are TRBV4-3 and TRBJ2-7; D call uncertain. CDR3 size: 15 residues. CDR1 and CDR2 (germline): LGHNA, YSLEER. Trimming removed 0 bases at V and 3 bases at J, with 12 bases between.

The CDR3 spells CASNLGGNSPLHF. The CDR3 DNA reads as TGTGCCAGCAACCTAGGGGGAAATTCACCCCTCCACTTT. This chain connects TRBV7-6 to TRBJ1-6; possible D gene TRBD1, 6 bases. The CDR3 totals 13 residues. Trimming took off 7 bases at V and 7 bases at J, with 11 bases between the two ends. Germline V gene lookup returns CDR1 SGHVS and CDR2 FNYEAQ. Variable domain in full (rest from reference TRBV7-6 and TRBJ1-6): GAGVSQSPRYKVTKRGQDVALRCDPISGHVSLYWYRQALGQGPEFLTYFNYEAQQDKSGLPNDRFSAERPEGSISTLTIQRTEQRDSAMYRCASNLGGNSPLHFGNGTRLTVT.

The V call is TRBV9, the J call TRBJ2-5; the match to TRBD1 covers 11 bases. The V segment lost 4 bases and the J segment 5 bases; nucleotides outside the gene matches: 10. The CDR3 spans 16 residues. Per germline, CDR1 SGDLS and CDR2 YYNGEE. This CDR3 is CASSPRTGGAGETQYF. For the CDR3, the DNA is TGTGCCAGCAGCCCCCGGACAGGGGGCGCCGGGGAGACCCAGTACTTC. Full variable domain (outside the CDR3, taken from reference TRBV9 and TRBJ2-5): DSGVTQTPKHLITATGQRVTLRCSPRSGDLSVYWYQQSLDQGLQFLIQYYNGEERAKGNILERFSAQQFPDLHSELNLSSLELGDSALYFCASSPRTGGAGETQYFGPGTRLLVL.

The rearrangement links TRBV2 to TRBJ1-5; D is undetermined. Germline CDR1 and CDR2: SNHLY and FYNNEI. V was clipped by 2 bases and J by 3 bases, with 5 bases between them. This CDR3 spans 13 amino acids. The CDR3 spells CASSERVNQPQHF. The CDR3 nucleotides read TGTGCCAGCAGTGAACGGGTCAATCAGCCCCAGCATTTT.

The chain links TRBV5-6 to TRBJ1-2, with TRBD1 matching 10 bases. Unmatched junction bases numbered 12, after V lost 3 bases and J lost 4 bases. This CDR3 region has 17 residues. Germline CDR1 reads SGHDT; CDR2 reads YYEEEE. This chain's CDR3 is CASSSWDRGKKGYGYTF. CDR3 in DNA: TGTGCCAGCAGCTCCTGGGACAGGGGAAAGAAAGGCTATGGCTACACCTTC. The full variable domain, rest sourced from reference TRBV5-6 and TRBJ1-2, is DAGVTQSPTHLIKTRGQQVTLRCSPKSGHDTVSWYQQALGQGPQFIFQYYEEEERQRGNFPDRFSGHQFPNYSSELNVNALLLGDSALYLCASSSWDRGKKGYGYTFGSGTRLTVV.

The chain has TRBV11-2 and TRBJ1-1; TRBD1 agrees at 7 bases. The CDR3 runs to 13 residues. Looked up from germline, CDR1 is SGHAT and CDR2 is FQNNGV. V dropped 7 bases and J dropped 3; count of bases not matched to a gene: 5. CDR3 DNA sequence: TGTGCCAGCATCGGGACAGCCGACACTGAAGCTTTCTTT. Encoded protein: CASIGTADTEAFF.

This sequence joins TRBV5-6 and TRBJ1-2; the D is unclear. V was cut by 2 bases and J by 0 bases, with 14 bases left in between. Germline CDR1 is SGHDT and CDR2 is YYEEEE. This CDR3 comprises 16 residues. The CDR3 here is CASSFPAVYSNYGYTF. The CDR3 nucleotides read TGTGCCAGCAGCTTCCCGGCGGTTTACTCTAACTATGGCTACACCTTC.